This T cell receptor (beta chain) was documented in a study of CD4 T cells in relation to SARS-CoV-2 and coronaviruses. About the study: The negative reference was HIV-1 Nef peptide pool or peptide-free culture. Study-wide results and caveats: Compared with monoreactive clones, crossreactive clones showed significantly weaker SARS-CoV-2 expansion. In around 67% of donors, memory CD4+ clonotypes crossrecognized SARS-CoV-2 and at least one common cold coronavirus spike.

Turning to this clone: Its antigen remains unknown.

TCRdb's table, derived via immunoSEQ multiplex PCR, lists solely in-frame clones and lacks some. The sample shows nearly 30,000 clones, about 80% of them seen only once. The unexposed donors gave CD4+ T cells in about 2011-2019, prior to COVID-19. The cells were cultured for under 13 days before CD4+ T cells were isolated. On days 3 and 7, cultures got half fresh IL-2 medium. Sequenced: CD4+ T cells from PBMCs, cultured in vitro. The source is a human donor in good health.

In DNA form, the CDR3 reads TGTGCCAGCAGTTTCCTCGAGGTGGGGCAGCGGGAGACCCAGTACTTC. As protein: CASSFLEVGQRETQYF. This sequence joins TRBV5-6 and TRBJ2-5; the D call may be TRBD1 or TRBD2 (5 bases each). With 5 bases removed from V and 5 bases from J, the gap between germline ends came to 22 bases. The germline V gene encodes CDR1 SGHDT and CDR2 YYEEEE. CDR3 length: 16 residues.